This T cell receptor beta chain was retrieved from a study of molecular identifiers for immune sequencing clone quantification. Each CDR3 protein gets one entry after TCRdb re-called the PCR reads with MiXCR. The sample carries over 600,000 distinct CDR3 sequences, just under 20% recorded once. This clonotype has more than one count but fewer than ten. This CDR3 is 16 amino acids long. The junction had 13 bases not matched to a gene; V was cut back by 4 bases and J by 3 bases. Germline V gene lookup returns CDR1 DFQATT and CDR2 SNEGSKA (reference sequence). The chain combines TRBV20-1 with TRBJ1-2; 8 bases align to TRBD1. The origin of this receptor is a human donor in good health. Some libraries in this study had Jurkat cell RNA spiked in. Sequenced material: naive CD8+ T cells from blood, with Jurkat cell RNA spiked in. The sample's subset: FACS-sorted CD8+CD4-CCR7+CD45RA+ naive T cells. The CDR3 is CSAISQGAQVYYGYTF. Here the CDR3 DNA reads TGCAGTGCTATCAGTCAGGGGGCGCAAGTTTACTATGGCTACACCTTC.